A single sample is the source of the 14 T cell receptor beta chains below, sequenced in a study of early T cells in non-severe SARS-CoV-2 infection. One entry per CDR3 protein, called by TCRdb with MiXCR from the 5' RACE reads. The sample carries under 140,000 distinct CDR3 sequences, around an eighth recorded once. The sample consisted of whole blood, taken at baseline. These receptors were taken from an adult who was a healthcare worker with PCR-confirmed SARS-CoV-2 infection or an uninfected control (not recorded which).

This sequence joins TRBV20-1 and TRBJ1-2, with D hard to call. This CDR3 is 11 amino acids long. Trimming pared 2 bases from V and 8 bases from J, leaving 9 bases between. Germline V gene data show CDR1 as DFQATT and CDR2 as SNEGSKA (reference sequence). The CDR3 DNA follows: TGCAGTGCTAGACACGAAGGAGGCTACACCTTC. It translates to CSARHEGGYTF.

CDR3 DNA: TGCAGTGCTAGAGGCCGAGGTAAACTGTTTTTT. Amino acids: CSARGRGKLFF. This chain joins TRBV20-1 and TRBJ1-4; D call uncertain. Trimming cost V 1 base and J 11 bases, with 8 bases left between them. CDR1 and CDR2 (germline): DFQATT, SNEGSKA (reference sequence). The CDR3 length is 11 residues.

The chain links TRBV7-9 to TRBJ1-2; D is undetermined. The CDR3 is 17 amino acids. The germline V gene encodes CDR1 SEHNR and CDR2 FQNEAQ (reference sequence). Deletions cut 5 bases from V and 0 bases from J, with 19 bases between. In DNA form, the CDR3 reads TGTGCCAGCAGCCGCCTGGGCACGGCACCAGCTAACTATGGCTACACCTTC. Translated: CASSRLGTAPANYGYTF.

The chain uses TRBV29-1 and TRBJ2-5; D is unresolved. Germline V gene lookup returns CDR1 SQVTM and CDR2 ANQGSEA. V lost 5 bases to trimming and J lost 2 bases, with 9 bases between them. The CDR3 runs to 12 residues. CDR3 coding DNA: TGCAGCGTTTTATTGGCACAAGAGACCCAGTACTTC. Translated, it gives CSVLLAQETQYF.

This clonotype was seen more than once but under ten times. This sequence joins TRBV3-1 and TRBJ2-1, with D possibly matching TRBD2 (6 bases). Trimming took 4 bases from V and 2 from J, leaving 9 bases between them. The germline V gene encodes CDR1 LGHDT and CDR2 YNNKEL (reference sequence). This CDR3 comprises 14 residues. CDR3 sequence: CASSLGTPYNEQFF. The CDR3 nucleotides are TGTGCCAGCAGCCTAGGGACTCCCTACAATGAGCAGTTCTTC.

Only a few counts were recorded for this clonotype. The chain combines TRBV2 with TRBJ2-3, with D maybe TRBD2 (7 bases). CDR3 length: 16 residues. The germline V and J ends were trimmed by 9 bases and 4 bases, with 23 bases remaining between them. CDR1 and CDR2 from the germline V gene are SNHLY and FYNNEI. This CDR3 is CASEVFPGGSADTQYF. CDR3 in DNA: TGTGCCAGTGAAGTATTCCCGGGGGGCTCGGCAGATACGCAGTATTTT.

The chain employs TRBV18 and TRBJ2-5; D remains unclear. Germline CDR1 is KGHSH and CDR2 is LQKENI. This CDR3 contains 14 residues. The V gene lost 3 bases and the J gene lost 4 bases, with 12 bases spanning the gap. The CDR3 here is CASSPVSKGETQYF. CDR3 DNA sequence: TGTGCCAGCTCACCGGTCTCAAAGGGAGAGACCCAGTACTTC.

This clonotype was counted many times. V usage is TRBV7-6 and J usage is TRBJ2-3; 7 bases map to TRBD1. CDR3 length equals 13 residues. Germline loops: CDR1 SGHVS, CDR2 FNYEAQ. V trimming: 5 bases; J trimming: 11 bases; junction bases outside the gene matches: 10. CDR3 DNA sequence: TGTGCCAGCAGCATAGGACAGGTTCAGGGGCAGTATTTT. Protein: CASSIGQVQGQYF.

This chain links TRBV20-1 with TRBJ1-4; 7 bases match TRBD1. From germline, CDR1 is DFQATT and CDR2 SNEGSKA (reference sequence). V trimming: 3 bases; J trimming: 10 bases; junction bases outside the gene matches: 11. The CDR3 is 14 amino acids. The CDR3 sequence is CSARMTGSVGKLFF. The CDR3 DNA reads TGCAGTGCTAGGATGACAGGGAGCGTCGGAAAACTGTTTTTT.

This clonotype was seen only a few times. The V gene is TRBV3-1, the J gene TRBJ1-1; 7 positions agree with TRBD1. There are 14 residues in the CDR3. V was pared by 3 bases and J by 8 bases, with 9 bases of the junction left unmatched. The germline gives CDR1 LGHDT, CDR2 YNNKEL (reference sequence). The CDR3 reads CASSHLTNRGEAFF. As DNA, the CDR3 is TGTGCCAGCAGCCACCTTACCAACAGGGGCGAAGCTTTCTTT.

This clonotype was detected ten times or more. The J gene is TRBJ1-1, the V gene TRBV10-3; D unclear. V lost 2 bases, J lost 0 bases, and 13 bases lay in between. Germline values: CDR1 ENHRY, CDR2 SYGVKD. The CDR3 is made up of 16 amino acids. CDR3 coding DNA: TGTGCCATCAGTGAGCGCGGAGGAATTATGAACACTGAAGCTTTCTTT. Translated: CAISERGGIMNTEAFF.

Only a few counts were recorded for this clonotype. The CDR3 protein is CASRQPGRSNTGELFF. CDR3 DNA sequence: TGTGCCAGCAGACAACCGGGACGGAGTAACACCGGGGAGCTGTTTTTT. The chain uses TRBV5-5 and TRBJ2-2, with D perhaps assigned TRBD1 or TRBD2 (5 bases each). Germline CDR1 SGHKS, CDR2 YYEKEE (reference sequence). Deletions cut 5 bases from V and 2 bases from J, with 16 bases between. There are 16 residues in the CDR3. Filled out from reference TRBV5-5 and TRBJ2-2, the complete variable domain reads DAGVTQSPTHLIKTRGQQVTLRCSPISGHKSVSWYQQVLGQGPQFIFQYYEKEERGRGNFPDRFSARQFPNYSSELNVNALLLGDSALYLCASRQPGRSNTGELFFGEGSRLTVL.

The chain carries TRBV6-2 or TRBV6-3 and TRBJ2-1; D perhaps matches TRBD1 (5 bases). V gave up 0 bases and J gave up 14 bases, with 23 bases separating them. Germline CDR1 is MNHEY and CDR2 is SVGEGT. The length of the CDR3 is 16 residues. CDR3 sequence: CASSYSLGSRVTREFF. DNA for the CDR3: TGTGCCAGCAGTTACTCCCTCGGAAGCAGAGTCACCAGGGAGTTCTTC.

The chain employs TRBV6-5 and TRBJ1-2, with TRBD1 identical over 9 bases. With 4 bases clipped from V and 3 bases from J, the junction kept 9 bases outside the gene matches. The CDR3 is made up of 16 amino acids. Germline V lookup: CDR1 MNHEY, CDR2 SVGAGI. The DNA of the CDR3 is TGTGCCAGCAGTTCGAACAGGGGGCCCCGCGACTATGGCTACACCTTC. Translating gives CASSSNRGPRDYGYTF.